This T cell receptor beta chain was retrieved from a study of beta chain features in type 1 diabetes (dated by TCRdb to between 2018 and 2020). With regard to the full study: No differences in mean age, gender distribution, total cell number or subset yield were found between patients and healthy donors. The study compared the TCRB repertoires of sorted circulating CD4+ T cell subsets in recently diagnosed type 1 diabetes patients with those in matched healthy donors. Regulatory and stem cell-like memory subsets were obtained from only 8 patients and about eight healthy donors, while naive and central memory subsets were obtained from all 30 or so donors. A total of approximately 99,000,000 sorted cells were examined across all samples, and RNA yield correlated strongly with the number of cells per subset.

Each donor gave one peripheral blood draw, approximately 110 mL on average, collected into heparinised tubes. Naive, central memory, regulatory and stem cell-like memory CD4+ T cells were sorted on a BD FACSAria II using a panel including CD45RO, CCR7, CD25, CD127, CD95 and CD27. All sorted populations exceeded 95% purity. PBMCs were separated immediately by Lymphoprep density gradient centrifugation and were stained directly, without being cultured. So that batch effects would be minimized, each experiment stained and sorted samples in pairs, pairing one healthy donor with one patient. All of the isolated RNA was reverse transcribed with the High Capacity cDNA Reverse Transcription Kit, so expressed TCRB transcripts were sequenced. Naive, central memory and regulatory T cell samples underwent deep immunoSEQ sequencing, averaging around 4 million total reads per sample. After sorted cells were lysed in RLT buffer, RNA was extracted with DNase-treated RNeasy Micro or Mini kits, with the choice depending on cell number. To prevent cross-contamination, each cell subset was processed individually, whereas patient and healthy donor samples were processed jointly. The immunoSEQ multiplex PCR was used to amplify TCRB sequences from cDNA, generating 87-bp fragments that spanned the CDR3 region. Sequencing of the amplicons was performed on the Illumina HiSeq platform. From the authors' description of their analysis: PCR bias was corrected computationally using synthetic template baselines, and reads within Hamming distance 2 were collapsed, with unmergeable singletons discarded. Reads were aligned against IMGT so that V, D and J genes, CDR3 length and insertions or deletions at six rearrangement sites could be assigned. Within each subset, clonotype counts were normalized to the number of sorted cells before true diversity and Gini coefficients were calculated with the tcR R package. The overlap coefficient, calculated on TCRB nucleotide sequences, was used to quantify repertoire sharing. Out-of-frame TCRB sequences from naive cells were analyzed as a proxy for the pre-selection repertoire. In its TCRdb copy, this immuneACCESS table keeps in-frame sequences only and misses some clones. Where compared with another copy, unresolved V genes explain less than half of these, and the others have no known cause. The V and J calls and clone size come from that table; D and trimming were worked out from the DNA. The sample table lists almost 250,000 clones, 14% of them with a count of one. Clones ranked in the top ten supply about 0.026% of the sample.

This clone was counted a few times. The antigen it recognizes is unknown. The junction departs from germline at one end; a sequencing error may be responsible. General findings and caveats noted by the study authors: Naive, central memory and regulatory TCRB repertoires appeared to be more alike among patients than among healthy donors. Patients with type 1 diabetes made fewer insertions and deleted more nucleotides at VDJ recombination sites, implying thymic rearrangement abnormalities. In all four CD4+ subsets, TCRB CDR3 length was moderately but significantly shorter in type 1 diabetes patients. Because the HLA sub-analyses included only small numbers of individuals, any influence of HLA type on TCRB rearrangement was left unresolved. Shorter templates might be favored by PCR, yet because patient and control samples were amplified and corrected together, any such skew would affect both groups equally. Because cDNA was sequenced instead of genomic DNA, activated cells with high expression could be over-represented, although the groups did not differ in activation or CD3 levels.

The germline V gene supplies CDR1 SQVTM and CDR2 ANQGSEA. Its CDR3 holds 13 amino acids, cysteine through phenylalanine. Solely the CDR3 DNA is kept, with 39 bases framed from the first base. The TCR was taken from a woman in her thirties or forties in good health. The source material was naive CD4+ T cells from blood. The cell subset or site label of this sample denotes: true naive CD4+ T cells. The chain uses TRBV29-1 and TRBJ2-7, and possibly TRBD1, on 5 matching bases. The bases are TGCAGCGTTCGCAGGGCCACCTCCCACGAGCAGTACTTC. This gives the protein CSVRRATSHEQYF.